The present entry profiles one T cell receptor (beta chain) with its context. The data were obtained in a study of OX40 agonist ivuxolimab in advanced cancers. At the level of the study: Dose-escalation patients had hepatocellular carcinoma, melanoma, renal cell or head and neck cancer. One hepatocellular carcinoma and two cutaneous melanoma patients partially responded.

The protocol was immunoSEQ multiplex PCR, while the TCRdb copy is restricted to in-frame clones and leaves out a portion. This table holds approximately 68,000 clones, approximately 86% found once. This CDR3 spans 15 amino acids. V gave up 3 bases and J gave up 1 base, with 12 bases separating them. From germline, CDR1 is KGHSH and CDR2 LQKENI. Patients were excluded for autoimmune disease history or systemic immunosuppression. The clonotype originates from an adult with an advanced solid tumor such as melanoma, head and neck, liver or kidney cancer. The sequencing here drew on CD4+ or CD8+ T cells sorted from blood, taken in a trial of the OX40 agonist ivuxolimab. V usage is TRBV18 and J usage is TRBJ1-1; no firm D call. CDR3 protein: CASSPSRVSNTEAFF. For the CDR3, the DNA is TGTGCCAGCTCACCCTCCCGGGTCTCGAACACTGAAGCTTTCTTT.